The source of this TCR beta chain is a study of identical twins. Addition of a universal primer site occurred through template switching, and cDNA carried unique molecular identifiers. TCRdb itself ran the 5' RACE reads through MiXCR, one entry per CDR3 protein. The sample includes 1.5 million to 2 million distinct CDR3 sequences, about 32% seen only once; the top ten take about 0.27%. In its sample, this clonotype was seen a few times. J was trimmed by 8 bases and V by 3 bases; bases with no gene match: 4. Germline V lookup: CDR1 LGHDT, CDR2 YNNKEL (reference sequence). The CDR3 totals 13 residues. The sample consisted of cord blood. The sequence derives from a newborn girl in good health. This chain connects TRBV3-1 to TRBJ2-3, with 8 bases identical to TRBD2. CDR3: CASSQGLVGTQYF. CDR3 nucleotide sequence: TGTGCCAGCAGCCAGGGACTAGTCGGTACGCAGTATTTT.